This TCR beta chain is from a study of regulatory and conventional T cells in RAG deficiency. Profiled with immunoSEQ multiplex PCR; TCRdb holds only in-frame clones, not every one. The table lists approximately 22,000 clones, around 97% of them singletons, with 1% to 1.5% in the top ten. Conventional CD4+ T cells were sorted from blood as CD25-low CD127-high cells. These sequences were also reported in another study, on regulatory T cells. Turning to that study: The primer mix had 52 TRBV and 13 TRBJ primers.

The source of this sequence is a human donor in good health. Sequencing was carried out using CD25- CD4+ T cells sorted from blood.

The CDR3 DNA reads TGTGCCTGGAGTGTGGGGAGCGAGCAGTACTTC. This sequence encodes CAWSVGSEQYF. J is TRBJ2-7 and V is TRBV30; D might be TRBD2 (5 bases). V lost 0 bases and J lost 6, with 6 bases in between. Germline CDR1 reads GTSNPN; CDR2 reads SVGIG (reference sequence). This CDR3 has 11 amino acids.